One and the same sample provided the 2 T cell receptor beta chains below, sequenced in a study of regulatory T cells in long-lasting Graves disease. Arm-PCR of CDR3 regions and iRepertoire HTBI primers were the basis on which TCR beta libraries were built. In TCRdb, the multiplex PCR reads were re-called with MiXCR into one record per CDR3 protein. This table holds roughly 420,000 distinct CDR3 sequences, approximately 16% found once. The time point: newly diagnosed GD, antithyroid drugs for less than 3 months. The TCR library was made from RNA that had been extracted from PBMCs in TRIzol. These records were also assigned to another study, of T cells in Graves' hyperthyroidism and ophthalmopathy.

The sequencing used peripheral blood mononuclear cells (PBMCs), collected at new diagnosis, from a patient treated with antithyroid drugs. These receptors were obtained from a woman in her 30s with Graves disease.

This clonotype was counted a few times. The chain recombines TRBV6-2 or TRBV6-3 with TRBJ2-3, with D hard to call. Trimming took 2 bases from V and 3 from J, leaving 9 bases between them. CDR3 length: 14 residues. Germline CDR1 and CDR2: MNHEY and SVGEGT. CDR3 in DNA: TGTGCCAGCAGTTACCGATCTTGGACAGATACGCAGTATTTT. This translates into CASSYRSWTDTQYF.

V is TRBV6-2 or TRBV6-3 and J is TRBJ1-2, with 9 nucleotides matching TRBD1. The CDR3 covers 13 residues. Per germline, CDR1 MNHEY and CDR2 SVGEGT. The J segment lost 6 bases and the V segment lost 6 bases, leaving 5 bases of the junction unmatched. The CDR3 region has the DNA TGTGCCAGCAGCTGGACAGGGGCCCATGGCTACACCTTC. Its translation: CASSWTGAHGYTF.